The 5 T cell receptor beta chains below come from one sample, sequenced in a study of beta chain features in type 1 diabetes. Study-level points and caveats: In all four CD4+ subsets, TCRB CDR3 length was significantly, moderately reduced in type 1 diabetes.

What these receptors recognize is not known. Every bit of the isolated RNA underwent reverse transcription, so sequencing read expressed TCRB transcripts. Method: immunoSEQ multiplex PCR; TCRdb's copy keeps in-frame clones and lacks some. The data contain around 710,000 clones, 9.5% to 15% of them singletons. Sequencing input: naive CD4+ T cells from blood. All receptors derive from a man aged 25 to 40 with type 1 diabetes.

The chain recombines TRBV14 with TRBJ2-3; 7 nucleotides line up with TRBD1. Germline-derived CDR1 and CDR2 are SGHDN and FVKESK. This CDR3 contains 17 residues. With V trimmed by 3 bases and J by 2 bases, 11 bases remained unmatched. DNA for the CDR3: TGTGCCAGCAGCCAGTTTGTCGGGACAGTAAACACAGATACGCAGTATTTT. It codes for CASSQFVGTVNTDTQYF.

In this sample, this clone turned up a few times. The chain links TRBV7-9 to TRBJ1-5; no clear D. V dropped 0 bases and J dropped 6 bases, with 6 bases sitting between them. The CDR3 runs to 13 residues. Per the germline V gene, CDR1 is SEHNR and CDR2 is FQNEAQ (reference sequence). CDR3 sequence: CASSLAAGQPQHF. In DNA form, the CDR3 reads TGTGCCAGCAGCTTAGCGGCGGGTCAGCCCCAGCATTTT.

The chain recombines TRBV7-2 with TRBJ2-1; D might be TRBD2 (5 bases). The V gene's germline CDR1 is SGHTA and CDR2 FQGNSA. V shed 5 bases and J shed 7 bases, with 21 bases lying between them. CDR3 length: 16 amino acids. The DNA for the CDR3 is TGTGCCAGCAGCCAAGGCCCAGCTCCTCGAGGGAATGAGCAGTTCTTC. Protein: CASSQGPAPRGNEQFF.

This clone was seen more than once but under ten times. This same CDR3 is encoded by further DNA sequences in the sample. J is TRBJ2-3 and V is TRBV9; TRBD1 aligns across 8 bases. This CDR3 spans 16 amino acids. CDR1 is SGDLS and CDR2 is YYNGEE in the germline V gene. V trimming: 0 bases; J trimming: 1 base; junction bases outside the gene matches: 4. CDR3 sequence reads: CASSVVAGQGTDTQYF. CDR3 sequence (DNA): TGTGCCAGCAGCGTAGTCGCGGGACAGGGCACAGATACGCAGTATTTT. Full variable domain (missing parts from reference TRBV9 and TRBJ2-3): DSGVTQTPKHLITATGQRVTLRCSPRSGDLSVYWYQQSLDQGLQFLIQYYNGEERAKGNILERFSAQQFPDLHSELNLSSLELGDSALYFCASSVVAGQGTDTQYFGPGTRLTVL.

V usage is TRBV5-4 and J usage is TRBJ2-1, with 8 bases aligning to TRBD2. J was trimmed by 2 bases and V by 4 bases; bases with no gene match: 14. The CDR3 is 18 amino acids. Germline assignment: CDR1 SGHNT and CDR2 YYREEE (reference sequence). The CDR3 is CASSPGAGGAFPYNEQFF. The CDR3 coding sequence is TGTGCCAGCAGCCCGGGGGCGGGGGGCGCATTTCCCTACAATGAGCAGTTCTTC. Using reference TRBV5-4 and TRBJ2-1 for the parts outside the CDR3, the full variable domain is ETGVTQSPTHLIKTRGQQVTLRCSSQSGHNTVSWYQQALGQGPQFIFQYYREEENGRGNFPPRFSGLQFPNYSSELNVNALELDDSALYLCASSPGAGGAFPYNEQFFGPGTRLTVL.